Listed below are T cell receptor beta chains from one sample, sequenced in a study of spatial heterogeneity in lung cancer. A single record per CDR3 protein comes from TCRdb applying MiXCR to the 5' RACE reads. The data show 40,000 to 55,000 distinct CDR3 sequences, roughly 7.1% seen once. The sample in question was PBMCs, obtained at surgery. The receptors were sampled from a female donor with early-stage non-small cell lung cancer. Each CDR3 is given with its conserved first and last residue. A D gene is named only where the DNA matches it firmly. Clone sizes are given selectively: once, few, many, or a class where the clone is expanded.

clone size,J gene,V gene,D gene,CDR3 protein,CDR3 DNA
many,TRBJ2-5,TRBV29-1,-,CSVVGTQETQYF,TGCAGCGTTGTGGGTACTCAAGAGACCCAGTACTTC
few,TRBJ1-2,TRBV29-1,TRBD1,CSVGTGLGGYTF,TGCAGCGTTGGGACAGGGCTAGGAGGCTACACCTTC
many,TRBJ2-2,TRBV6-5,-,CASSYHNKELFF,TGTGCCAGCAGTTACCACAATAAGGAGCTGTTTTTT
many,TRBJ2-3,TRBV20-1,-,CSATRISTDTQYF,TGCAGTGCCACCCGGATTAGCACAGATACGCAGTATTTT
many,TRBJ1-3,TRBV20-1,-,CSANFKRFIGNTIYF,TGCAGTGCTAACTTTAAACGTTTCATCGGAAACACCATATATTTT
many,TRBJ1-1,TRBV5-1,-,CASRDSAGSSRAFF,TGCGCCAGCAGGGATAGCGCGGGGAGCTCTAGAGCTTTCTTT
many,TRBJ2-5,TRBV3-1,TRBD2,CASSQRGGGETQYF,TGTGCCAGCAGCCAACGGGGGGGCGGAGAGACCCAGTACTTC
many,TRBJ2-7,TRBV10-3,-,CAISGTETYEQYF,TGTGCCATCAGTGGGACAGAGACCTACGAGCAGTACTTC
many,TRBJ1-1,TRBV6-1,TRBD1,CASLRQGDTEAFF,TGTGCCAGTCTACGACAGGGGGACACTGAAGCTTTCTTT
-,TRBJ1-2,TRBV14,TRBD1,CASSRQGQGYTF,TGTGCCAGCAGCCGACAGGGACAAGGCTACACCTTC
many,TRBJ2-2,TRBV7-9,-,CASTPAFGWANTGELFF,TGTGCCAGCACCCCAGCTTTCGGATGGGCGAACACCGGGGAGCTGTTTTTT
few,TRBJ2-5,TRBV7-2,TRBD2,CASSLDISGGQTQYF,TGTGCCAGCAGCTTAGATATCTCGGGGGGTCAGACCCAGTACTTC
few,TRBJ2-3,TRBV20-1,-,CSAPTAGATDTQYF,TGCAGTGCCCCCACCGCGGGGGCCACAGATACGCAGTATTTT
many,TRBJ1-4,TRBV12-3/TRBV12-4,-,CASSLRGADEKLFF,TGTGCCAGCAGTCTCAGGGGCGCGGATGAAAAACTGTTTTTT
many,TRBJ2-3,TRBV11-1,-,CASSPKVSTDTQYF,TGTGCCAGCAGCCCTAAGGTCAGCACAGATACGCAGTATTTT
many,TRBJ1-2,TRBV10-3,-,CAIRVTDYGYTF,TGTGCCATCAGGGTGACAGACTATGGCTACACCTTC
many,TRBJ1-2,TRBV29-1,-,CTAVYGYTF,TGCACCGCGGTCTATGGCTACACCTTC
-,TRBJ2-6,TRBV3-1,-,CASSQDGQGSSGANVLTF,TGTGCCAGCAGCCAAGATGGGCAGGGGAGCTCTGGGGCCAACGTCCTGACTTTC
-,TRBJ2-3,TRBV20-1,-,CSAGFLTDTQYF,TGCAGTGCCGGATTCCTCACAGATACGCAGTATTTT
-,TRBJ2-1,TRBV7-2,-,CASSPGGAFRNEQFF,TGTGCCAGCAGCCCCGGTGGCGCTTTTCGTAATGAGCAGTTCTTC
many,TRBJ2-7,TRBV4-2,TRBD1,CASSQEPSGTGNYEQYF,TGTGCCAGCAGCCAAGAACCGTCGGGGACAGGGAATTACGAGCAGTACTTC
-,TRBJ1-4,TRBV7-9,TRBD1,CTSSSRGGGEGNEKLFF,TGTACCAGCAGCTCCCGCGGAGGGGGCGAGGGGAATGAAAAACTGTTTTTT
many,TRBJ2-2,TRBV6-1,-,CASNPLRITGELFF,TGTGCCAGCAATCCCCTGCGGATCACCGGGGAGCTGTTTTTT
many,TRBJ1-1,TRBV11-1,-,CASSRIRRGLNTEAFF,TGTGCCAGCAGCCGAATAAGGAGGGGATTGAACACTGAAGCTTTCTTT
-,TRBJ1-5,TRBV28,-,CASSSLTPSNQPQHF,TGTGCCAGCAGTTCCCTCACTCCGAGCAATCAGCCCCAGCATTTT
many,TRBJ2-5,TRBV7-2,-,CASSFSQGQETQYF,TGTGCCAGCAGCTTTTCTCAGGGGCAAGAGACCCAGTACTTC
few,TRBJ2-2,TRBV9,-,CASTAGFPGELFF,TGTGCCAGCACCGCAGGGTTTCCCGGGGAGCTGTTTTTT
many,TRBJ2-7,TRBV7-9,-,CASSLLGPSTYEQYF,TGTGCCAGCAGCTTACTGGGTCCGAGTACCTACGAGCAGTACTTC
many,TRBJ2-3,TRBV5-6,-,CASSLGDRDTDTQYF,TGTGCCAGCAGCTTGGGTGACAGAGACACAGATACGCAGTATTTT